This T cell receptor beta chain was recorded in a study of T cell responses to AZD1222 COVID-19 vaccine. Doses given second, at about 4 or about 12 weeks, were pooled. In germline, CDR1 is MNHEY, CDR2 SVGAGI. This CDR3 contains 13 residues. With 6 bases removed from V and 5 bases from J, the gap between germline ends came to 11 bases. Here immunoSEQ multiplex PCR was the method, and the copy in TCRdb shows in-frame clones only, minus some. The sample shows 130,000 or so clones, nearly 90% of them seen only once. This clone was seen a single time. Its antigen remains unidentified. General study points: Sampled repertoires all dated from after the peak T cell response.

Here the sequenced sample was peripheral blood, taken 28 days after the second AZD1222 dose. The chain links TRBV6-5 to TRBJ1-5; no firm D call. This receptor was obtained from an adult who received the AZD1222 COVID-19 vaccine. DNA of the CDR3: TGTGCCAGCAGCCCGGGGATAGATCAGCCCCAGCATTTT. Translated: CASSPGIDQPQHF.